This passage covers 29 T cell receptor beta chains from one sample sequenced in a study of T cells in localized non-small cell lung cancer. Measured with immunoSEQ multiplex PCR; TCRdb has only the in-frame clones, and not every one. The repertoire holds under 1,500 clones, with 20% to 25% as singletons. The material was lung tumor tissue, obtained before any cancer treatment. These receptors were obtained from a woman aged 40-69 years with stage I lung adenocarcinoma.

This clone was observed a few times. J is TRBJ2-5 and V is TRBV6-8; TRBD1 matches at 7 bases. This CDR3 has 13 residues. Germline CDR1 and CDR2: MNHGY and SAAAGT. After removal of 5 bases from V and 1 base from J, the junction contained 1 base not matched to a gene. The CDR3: CASSHRGQETQYF. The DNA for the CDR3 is TGTGCCAGCAGTCACAGGGGCCAAGAGACCCAGTACTTC.

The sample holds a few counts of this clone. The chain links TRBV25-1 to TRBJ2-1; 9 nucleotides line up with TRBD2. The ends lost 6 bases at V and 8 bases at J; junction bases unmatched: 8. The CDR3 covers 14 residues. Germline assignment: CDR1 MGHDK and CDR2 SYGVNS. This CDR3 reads CASRKAGGPHEQFF. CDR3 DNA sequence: TGTGCCAGCAGGAAGGCGGGAGGGCCGCATGAGCAGTTCTTC.

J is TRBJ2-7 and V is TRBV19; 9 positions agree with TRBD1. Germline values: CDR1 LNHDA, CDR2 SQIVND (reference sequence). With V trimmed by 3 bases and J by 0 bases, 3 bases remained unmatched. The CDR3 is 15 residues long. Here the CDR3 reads CASSITGQGSYEQYF. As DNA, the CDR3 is TGTGCCAGTAGTATTACGGGACAGGGCTCCTACGAGCAGTACTTC.

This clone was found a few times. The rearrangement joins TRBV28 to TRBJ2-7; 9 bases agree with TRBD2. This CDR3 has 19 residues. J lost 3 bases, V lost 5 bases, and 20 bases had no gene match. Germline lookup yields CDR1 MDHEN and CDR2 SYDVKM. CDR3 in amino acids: CASSPPGLALRRALYEQYF. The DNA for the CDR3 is TGTGCCAGCAGTCCTCCGGGACTAGCCCTGAGAAGGGCCCTCTACGAGCAGTACTTC.

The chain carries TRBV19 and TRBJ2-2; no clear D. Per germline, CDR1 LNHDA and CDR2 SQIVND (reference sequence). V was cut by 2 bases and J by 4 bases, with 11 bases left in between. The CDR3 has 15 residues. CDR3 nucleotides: TGTGCCAGTAGTATAATCGGCATAACCACCGGGGAGCTGTTTTTT. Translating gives CASSIIGITTGELFF.

This CDR3 is CASRTSIGGNQPQHF. The CDR3 nucleotides read TGCGCCAGCAGGACAAGCATAGGAGGCAATCAGCCCCAGCATTTT. This chain joins TRBV10-2 and TRBJ1-5; D is unresolved. The CDR3 runs to 15 residues. V lost 6 bases to trimming and J lost 2 bases, with 14 bases between them. Germline CDR1 WSHSY, CDR2 SAAADI.

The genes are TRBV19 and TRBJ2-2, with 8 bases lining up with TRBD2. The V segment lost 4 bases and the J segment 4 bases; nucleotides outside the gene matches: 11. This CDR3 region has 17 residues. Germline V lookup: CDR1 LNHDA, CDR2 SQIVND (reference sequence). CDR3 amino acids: CASSSLAGGRLTGELFF. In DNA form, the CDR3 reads TGTGCCAGTAGTAGCCTCGCGGGGGGTCGGCTCACCGGGGAGCTGTTTTTT.

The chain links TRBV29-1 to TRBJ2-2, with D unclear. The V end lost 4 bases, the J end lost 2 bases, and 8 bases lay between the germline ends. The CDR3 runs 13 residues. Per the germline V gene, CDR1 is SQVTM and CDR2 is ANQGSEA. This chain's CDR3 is CSVVLVNTGELFF. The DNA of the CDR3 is TGCAGCGTTGTCTTGGTTAACACCGGGGAGCTGTTTTTT.

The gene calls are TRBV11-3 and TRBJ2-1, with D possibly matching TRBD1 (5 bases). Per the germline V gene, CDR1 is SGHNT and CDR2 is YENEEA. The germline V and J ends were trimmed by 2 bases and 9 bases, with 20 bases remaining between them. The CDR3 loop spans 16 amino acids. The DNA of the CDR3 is TGTGCCAGCAGCTTACAACCGGGCTTTGGAAGGGGTGAGCAGTTCTTC. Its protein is CASSLQPGFGRGEQFF.

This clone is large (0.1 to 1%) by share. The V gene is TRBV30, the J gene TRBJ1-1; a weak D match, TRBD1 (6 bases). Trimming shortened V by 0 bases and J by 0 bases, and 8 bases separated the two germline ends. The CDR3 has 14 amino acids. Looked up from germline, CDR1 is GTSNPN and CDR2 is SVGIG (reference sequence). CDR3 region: CAWSVRGVNTEAFF. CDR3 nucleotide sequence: TGTGCCTGGAGTGTTAGGGGGGTGAACACTGAAGCTTTCTTT.

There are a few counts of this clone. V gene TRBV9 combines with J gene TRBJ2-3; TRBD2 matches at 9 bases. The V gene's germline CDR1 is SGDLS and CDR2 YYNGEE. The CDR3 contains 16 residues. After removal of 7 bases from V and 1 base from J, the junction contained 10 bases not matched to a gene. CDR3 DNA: TGTGCCAGCGCACGTGAAGCGGGGGGTGGCACAGATACGCAGTATTTT. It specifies CASAREAGGGTDTQYF.

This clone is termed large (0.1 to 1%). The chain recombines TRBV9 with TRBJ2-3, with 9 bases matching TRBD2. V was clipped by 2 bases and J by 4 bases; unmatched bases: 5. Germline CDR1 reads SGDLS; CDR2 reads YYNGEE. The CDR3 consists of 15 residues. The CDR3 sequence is CASSVGGLASDTQYF. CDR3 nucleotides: TGTGCCAGCAGCGTTGGGGGACTAGCTTCAGATACGCAGTATTTT.

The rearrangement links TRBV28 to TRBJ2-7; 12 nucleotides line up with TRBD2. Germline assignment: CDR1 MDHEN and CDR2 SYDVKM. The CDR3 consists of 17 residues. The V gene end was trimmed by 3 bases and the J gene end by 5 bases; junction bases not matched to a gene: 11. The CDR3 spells CASSFSLAGGDKNEQYF. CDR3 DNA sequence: TGTGCCAGCAGTTTCTCACTAGCGGGAGGAGATAAAAACGAGCAGTACTTC. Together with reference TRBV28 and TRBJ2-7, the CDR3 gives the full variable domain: DVKVTQSSRYLVKRTGEKVFLECVQDMDHENMFWYRQDPGLGLRLIYFSYDVKMKEKGDIPEGYSVSREKKERFSLILESASTNQTSMYLCASSFSLAGGDKNEQYFGPGTRLTVT.

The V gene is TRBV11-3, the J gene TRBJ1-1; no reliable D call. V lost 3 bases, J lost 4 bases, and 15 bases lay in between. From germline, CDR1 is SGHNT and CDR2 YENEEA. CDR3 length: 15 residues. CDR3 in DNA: TGTGCCAGCAGCTTGTTAGTCCCCGTTTCCACTGAAGCTTTCTTT. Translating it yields CASSLLVPVSTEAFF.

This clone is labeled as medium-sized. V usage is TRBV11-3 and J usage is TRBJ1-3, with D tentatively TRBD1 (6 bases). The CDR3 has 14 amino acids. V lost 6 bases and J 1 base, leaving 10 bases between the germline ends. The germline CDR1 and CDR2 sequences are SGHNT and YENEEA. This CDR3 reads CASRFTGSGNTIYF. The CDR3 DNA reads TGTGCCAGCAGGTTCACAGGGTCTGGAAACACCATATATTTT.

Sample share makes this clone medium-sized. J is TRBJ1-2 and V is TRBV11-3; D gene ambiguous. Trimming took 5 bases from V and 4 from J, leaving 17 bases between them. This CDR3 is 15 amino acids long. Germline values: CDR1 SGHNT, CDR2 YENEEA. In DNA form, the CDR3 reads TGTGCCAGCAGCCCGACGTTTGGCCGCGGCTATGGCTACACCTTC. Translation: CASSPTFGRGYGYTF.

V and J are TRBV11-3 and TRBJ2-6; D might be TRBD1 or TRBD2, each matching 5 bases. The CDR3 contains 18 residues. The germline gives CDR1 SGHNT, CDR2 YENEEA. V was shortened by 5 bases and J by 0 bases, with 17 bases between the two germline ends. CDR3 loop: CASSPGPRTSSGANVLTF. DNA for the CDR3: TGTGCCAGCAGCCCGGGGCCGCGGACCTCCTCTGGGGCCAACGTCCTGACTTTC. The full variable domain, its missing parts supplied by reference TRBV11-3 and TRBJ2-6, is EAGVVQSPRYKIIEKKQPVAFWCNPISGHNTLYWYLQNLGQGPELLIRYENEEAVDDSQLPKDRFSAERLKGVDSTLKIQPAELGDSAVYLCASSPGPRTSSGANVLTFGAGSRLTVL.

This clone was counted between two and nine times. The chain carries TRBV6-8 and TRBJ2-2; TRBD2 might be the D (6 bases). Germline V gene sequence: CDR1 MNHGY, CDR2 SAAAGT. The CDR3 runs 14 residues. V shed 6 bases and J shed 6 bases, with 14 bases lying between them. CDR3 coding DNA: TGTGCCAGCAGCCACCCACGGGGGTCCGGGGAGCTGTTTTTT. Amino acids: CASSHPRGSGELFF.

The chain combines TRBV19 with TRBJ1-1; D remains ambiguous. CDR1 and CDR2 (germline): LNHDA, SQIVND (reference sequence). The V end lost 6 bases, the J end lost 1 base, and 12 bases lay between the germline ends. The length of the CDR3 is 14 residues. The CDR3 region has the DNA TGTGCCAGTAGGCTCCGAGGAGGGAACACTGAAGCTTTCTTT. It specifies CASRLRGGNTEAFF.

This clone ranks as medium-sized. This chain's CDR3 is CASSLNRGWNNEQFF. In nucleotides, the CDR3 is TGTGCCAGCAGCTTGAACCGGGGGTGGAACAATGAGCAGTTCTTC. The chain has TRBV11-3 and TRBJ2-1; tentatively, D is TRBD2 (6 bases). The CDR3 covers 15 residues. V lost 3 bases to trimming and J lost 5 bases, with 14 bases between them. Germline values: CDR1 SGHNT, CDR2 YENEEA.

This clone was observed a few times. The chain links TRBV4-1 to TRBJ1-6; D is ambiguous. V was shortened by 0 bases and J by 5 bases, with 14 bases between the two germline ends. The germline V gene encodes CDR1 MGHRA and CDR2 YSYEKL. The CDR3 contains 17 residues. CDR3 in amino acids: CASSQDLARRHNSPLHF. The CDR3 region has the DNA TGCGCCAGCAGCCAAGATCTGGCTCGCCGCCATAATTCACCCCTCCACTTT.

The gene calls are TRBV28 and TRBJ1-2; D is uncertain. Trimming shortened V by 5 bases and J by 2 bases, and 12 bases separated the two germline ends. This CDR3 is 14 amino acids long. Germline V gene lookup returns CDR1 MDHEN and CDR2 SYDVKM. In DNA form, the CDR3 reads TGTGCCAGCAGTGCCCTCGGAAGCAACTATGGCTACACCTTC. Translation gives CASSALGSNYGYTF.

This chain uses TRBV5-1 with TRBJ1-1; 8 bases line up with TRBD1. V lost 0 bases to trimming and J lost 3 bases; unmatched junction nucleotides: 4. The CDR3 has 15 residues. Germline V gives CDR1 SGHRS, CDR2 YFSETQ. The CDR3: CASSLGTGFDTEAFF. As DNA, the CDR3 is TGCGCCAGCAGCTTGGGGACAGGGTTCGACACTGAAGCTTTCTTT.

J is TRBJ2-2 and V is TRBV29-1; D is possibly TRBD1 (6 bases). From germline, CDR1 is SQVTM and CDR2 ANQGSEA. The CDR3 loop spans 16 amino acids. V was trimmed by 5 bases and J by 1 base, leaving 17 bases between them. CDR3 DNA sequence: TGCAGCGTTCGTACCCAGGGGAAGGGGAACACCGGGGAGCTGTTTTTT. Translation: CSVRTQGKGNTGELFF.

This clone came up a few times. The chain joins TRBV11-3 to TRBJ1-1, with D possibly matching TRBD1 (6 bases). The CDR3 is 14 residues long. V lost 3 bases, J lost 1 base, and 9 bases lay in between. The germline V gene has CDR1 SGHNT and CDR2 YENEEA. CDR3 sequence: CASSLGGQNTEAFF. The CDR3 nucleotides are TGTGCCAGCAGCTTGGGGGGGCAGAACACTGAAGCTTTCTTT. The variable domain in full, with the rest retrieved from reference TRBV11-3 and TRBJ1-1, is EAGVVQSPRYKIIEKKQPVAFWCNPISGHNTLYWYLQNLGQGPELLIRYENEEAVDDSQLPKDRFSAERLKGVDSTLKIQPAELGDSAVYLCASSLGGQNTEAFFGQGTRLTVV.

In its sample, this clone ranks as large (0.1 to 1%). CDR3 in amino acids: CASSQVTGDGNQPQHF. In DNA, the CDR3 is TGTGCCAGCAGCCAAGTTACAGGGGACGGCAATCAGCCCCAGCATTTT. This chain connects TRBV14 to TRBJ1-5; 7 bases align to TRBD1. This CDR3 is 16 amino acids long. Germline V gene data show CDR1 as SGHDN and CDR2 as FVKESK. Trimming took 1 base from V and 2 from J; bases not matched to a gene: 5.

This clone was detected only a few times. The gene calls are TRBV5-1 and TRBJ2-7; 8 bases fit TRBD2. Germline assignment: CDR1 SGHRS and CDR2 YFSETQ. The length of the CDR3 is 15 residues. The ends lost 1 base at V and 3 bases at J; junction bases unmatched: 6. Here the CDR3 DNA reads TGCGCCAGCAGCTTGTCCGGGAGCGGGGGCTACGAGCAGTACTTC. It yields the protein CASSLSGSGGYEQYF.

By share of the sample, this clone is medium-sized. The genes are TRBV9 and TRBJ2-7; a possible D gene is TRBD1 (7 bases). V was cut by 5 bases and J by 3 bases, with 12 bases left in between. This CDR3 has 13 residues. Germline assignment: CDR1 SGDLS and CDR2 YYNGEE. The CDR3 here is CASSGQGGYEQYF. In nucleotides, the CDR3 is TGTGCCAGCAGTGGTCAGGGGGGCTACGAGCAGTACTTC.

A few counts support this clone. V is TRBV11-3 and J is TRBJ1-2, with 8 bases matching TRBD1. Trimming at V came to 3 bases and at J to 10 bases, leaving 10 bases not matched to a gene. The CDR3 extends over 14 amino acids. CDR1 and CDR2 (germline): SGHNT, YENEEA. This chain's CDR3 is CASSLNRGDLDYTF. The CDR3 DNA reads TGTGCCAGCAGCTTGAACAGGGGGGACTTAGACTACACCTTC.